The 8 T cell receptor beta chains reported below all come from one sample, sequenced in a study of blood T cells in healthy people across ages (dated by TCRdb to between 2015 and 2017). The protocol used for the library was 5' RACE. Instrument on record: Illumina HiSeq 2500. A second PCR of 7 to 11 cycles was run with a J-beta primer mix and a sample-barcoded 5' primer. TCRdb trimmed the raw reads at Q25, called clones with MiXCR and kept productive beta chains. Merged by CDR3 protein, the rows form single entries marked with the most common genes and DNA. The sample table lists about 1.5 million distinct CDR3 sequences, 42% of them with a count of one. Around 8% of the sample is taken by the ten largest. The sample comprised blood. These TCRs come from a young woman in good health.

This clonotype was counted between two and nine times. This rearrangement joins TRBV11-2 to TRBJ1-6; D is unresolved. Germline V gene data show CDR1 as SGHAT and CDR2 as FQNNGV. The CDR3 contains 17 residues. The ends were cut back, 1 base at V and 1 base at J, with 11 bases in the middle. CDR3 amino acids: CASSLGIRRSYNSPLHF. The CDR3 DNA reads as TGTGCCAGCAGCTTAGGTATTCGGAGGTCCTATAATTCACCCCTCCACTTT.

The chain joins TRBV7-8 to TRBJ2-5; weak D call: TRBD2 (6 bases). The CDR3 consists of 16 residues. The germline gives CDR1 SGHVS, CDR2 FQNEAQ. Trimming shortened V by 5 bases and J by 11 bases, and 27 bases separated the two germline ends. The CDR3 here is CASSPRGSGAHNEQYF. CDR3 in DNA: TGTGCCAGCAGCCCGCGGGGTAGCGGAGCTCACAATGAGCAGTACTTC.

The genes are TRBV7-9 and TRBJ1-4; no firm D call. CDR3 length: 12 residues. In germline, CDR1 is SEHNR, CDR2 FQNEAQ (reference sequence). Deletions cut 7 bases from V and 10 bases from J, with 13 bases between. The CDR3: CASTLRFGKLFF. In DNA, the CDR3 is TGTGCCAGCACCCTAAGATTTGGAAAACTGTTTTTT.

The chain recombines TRBV5-1 with TRBJ2-7; unclear D gene. V gave up 7 bases and J gave up 0 bases, with 14 bases separating them. There are 14 residues in the CDR3. Germline V CDR1 and CDR2: SGHRS, YFSETQ. The CDR3 reads CASSRAVNSYEQYF. CDR3 coding DNA: TGCGCCAGCTCACGGGCGGTCAACTCCTACGAGCAGTACTTC.

This clonotype is a singleton in its sample. The V gene is TRBV20-1, the J gene TRBJ2-3; TRBD2 aligns across 10 bases. The CDR3 spans 14 residues. Germline values: CDR1 DFQATT, CDR2 SNEGSKA (reference sequence). This chain's CDR3 is CGASGRVGTDTQYF. CDR3 nucleotides: TGCGGGGCTAGCGGGAGAGTTGGGACAGATACGCAGTATTTT.

V and J are TRBV25-1 and TRBJ1-1; 8 nucleotides agree with TRBD1. The CDR3 is 14 residues long. CDR1 and CDR2 (germline): MGHDK, SYGVNS. The V and J ends lost 5 bases and 1 base, in that order; junction bases with no gene match: 3. CDR3 nucleotides: TGTGCCAGCAGTCGGGACAGGACGAACACTGAAGCTTTCTTT. It is translated as CASSRDRTNTEAFF.

The chain carries TRBV4-1 and TRBJ2-3; D may be TRBD1 (6 bases). CDR1 and CDR2 from the germline V gene are MGHRA and YSYEKL. The CDR3 covers 15 residues. Trimming left V 6 bases short and J 2 bases short, with 15 bases between. The CDR3 sequence: CASSRTARYTDTQYF. The CDR3 DNA follows: TGCGCCAGCAGTAGGACAGCGAGATACACAGATACGCAGTATTTT.

The chain couples TRBV28 to TRBJ2-7; no firm D call. Deletions cut 10 bases from V and 3 bases from J, with 7 bases between. CDR3 length: 10 amino acids. Looked up from germline, CDR1 is MDHEN and CDR2 is SYDVKM. CDR3 sequence (DNA): TGTGCCACCCTCCACTACGAGCAGTACTTC. Translating gives CATLHYEQYF.